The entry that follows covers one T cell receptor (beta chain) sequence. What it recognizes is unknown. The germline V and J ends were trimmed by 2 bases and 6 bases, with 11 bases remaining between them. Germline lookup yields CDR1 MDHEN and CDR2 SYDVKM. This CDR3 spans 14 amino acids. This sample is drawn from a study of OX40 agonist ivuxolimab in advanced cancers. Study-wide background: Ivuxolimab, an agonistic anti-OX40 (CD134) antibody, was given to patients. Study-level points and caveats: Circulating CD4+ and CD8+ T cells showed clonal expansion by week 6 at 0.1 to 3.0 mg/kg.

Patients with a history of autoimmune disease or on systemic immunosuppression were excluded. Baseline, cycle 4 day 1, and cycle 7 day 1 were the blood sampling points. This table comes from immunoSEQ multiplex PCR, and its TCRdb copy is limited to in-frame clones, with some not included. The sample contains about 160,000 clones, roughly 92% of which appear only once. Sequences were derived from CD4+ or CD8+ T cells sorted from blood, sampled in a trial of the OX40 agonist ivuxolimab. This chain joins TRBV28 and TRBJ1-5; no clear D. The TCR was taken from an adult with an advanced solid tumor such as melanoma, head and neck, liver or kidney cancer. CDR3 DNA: TGTGCCAGCAGTTTAGTCATGGGGTCTCAGCCCCAGCATTTT. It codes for CASSLVMGSQPQHF.